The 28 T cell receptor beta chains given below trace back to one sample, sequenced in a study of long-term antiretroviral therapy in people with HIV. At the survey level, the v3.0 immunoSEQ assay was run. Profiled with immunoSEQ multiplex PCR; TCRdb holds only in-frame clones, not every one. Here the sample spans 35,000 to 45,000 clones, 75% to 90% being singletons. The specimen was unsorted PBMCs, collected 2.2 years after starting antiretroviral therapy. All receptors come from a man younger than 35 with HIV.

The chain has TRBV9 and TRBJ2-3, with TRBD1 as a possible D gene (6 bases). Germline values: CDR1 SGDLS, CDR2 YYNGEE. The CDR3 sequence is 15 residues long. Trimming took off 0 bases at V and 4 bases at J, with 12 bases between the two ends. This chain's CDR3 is CASSVAGVRSDTQYF. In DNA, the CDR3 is TGTGCCAGCAGCGTAGCAGGGGTCCGGTCAGATACGCAGTATTTT.

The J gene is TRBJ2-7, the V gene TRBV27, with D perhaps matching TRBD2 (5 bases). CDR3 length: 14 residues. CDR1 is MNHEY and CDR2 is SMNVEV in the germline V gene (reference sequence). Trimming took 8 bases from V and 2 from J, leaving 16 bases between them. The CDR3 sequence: CASPFERNPYEQYF. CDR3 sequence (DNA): TGTGCCAGCCCTTTTGAGCGGAACCCCTACGAGCAGTACTTC.

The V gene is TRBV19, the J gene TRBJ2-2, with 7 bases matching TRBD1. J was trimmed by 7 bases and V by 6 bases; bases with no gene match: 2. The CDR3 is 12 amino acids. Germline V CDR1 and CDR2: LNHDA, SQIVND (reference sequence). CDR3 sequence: CASRQGNGELFF. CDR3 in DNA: TGTGCCAGTAGACAGGGGAACGGGGAGCTGTTTTTT. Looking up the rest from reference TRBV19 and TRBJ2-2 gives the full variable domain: DGGITQSPKYLFRKEGQNVTLSCEQNLNHDAMYWYRQDPGQGLRLIYYSQIVNDFQKGDIAEGYSVSREKKESFPLTVTSAQKNPTAFYLCASRQGNGELFFGEGSRLTVL.

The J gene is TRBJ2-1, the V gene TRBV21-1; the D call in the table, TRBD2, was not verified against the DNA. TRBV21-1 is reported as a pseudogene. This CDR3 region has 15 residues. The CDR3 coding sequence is TGTGCCAGCAGCAAAGTCCAGCGGGAAAACAATGAGCAGTTCTTC. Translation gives CASSKVQRENNEQFF.

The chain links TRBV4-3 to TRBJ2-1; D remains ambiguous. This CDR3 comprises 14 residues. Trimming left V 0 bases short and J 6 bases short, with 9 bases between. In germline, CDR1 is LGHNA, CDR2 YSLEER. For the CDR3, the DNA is TGCGCCAGCAGCCAAGATAGGTTCCTCAATGAGCAGTTCTTC. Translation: CASSQDRFLNEQFF.

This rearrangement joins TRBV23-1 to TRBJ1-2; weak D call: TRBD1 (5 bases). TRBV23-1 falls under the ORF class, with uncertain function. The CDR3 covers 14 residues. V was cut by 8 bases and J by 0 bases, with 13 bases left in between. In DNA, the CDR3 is TGCGCCAGCCGTTGGCGGGGCTCTAACTATGGCTACACCTTC. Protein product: CASRWRGSNYGYTF.

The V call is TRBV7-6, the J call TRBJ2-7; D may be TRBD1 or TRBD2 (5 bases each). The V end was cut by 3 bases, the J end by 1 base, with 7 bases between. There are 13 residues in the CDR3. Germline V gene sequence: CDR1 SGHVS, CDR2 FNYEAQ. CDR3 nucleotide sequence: TGTGCCAGCAGCTTGGGGGAGTCCTACGAGCAGTACTTC. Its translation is CASSLGESYEQYF. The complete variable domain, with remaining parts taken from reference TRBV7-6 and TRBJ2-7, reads GAGVSQSPRYKVTKRGQDVALRCDPISGHVSLYWYRQALGQGPEFLTYFNYEAQQDKSGLPNDRFSAERPEGSISTLTIQRTEQRDSAMYRCASSLGESYEQYFGPGTRLTVT.

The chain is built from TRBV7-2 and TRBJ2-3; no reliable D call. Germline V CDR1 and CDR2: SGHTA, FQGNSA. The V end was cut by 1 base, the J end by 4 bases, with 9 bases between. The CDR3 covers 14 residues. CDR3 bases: TGTGCCAGCAGCTTAGGTTTACCCCCAGATACGCAGTATTTT. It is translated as CASSLGLPPDTQYF.

CDR3 nucleotide sequence: TGTGCCAGCAGTTACTCCCAGGGCCCCTACGAGCAGTACTTC. It is translated as CASSYSQGPYEQYF. The chain has TRBV6-5 and TRBJ2-7; perhaps TRBD1 as D (5 bases). The V and J ends lost 0 bases and 2 bases respectively, with 8 bases between them. The CDR3 contains 14 residues. Looked up from germline, CDR1 is MNHEY and CDR2 is SVGAGI.

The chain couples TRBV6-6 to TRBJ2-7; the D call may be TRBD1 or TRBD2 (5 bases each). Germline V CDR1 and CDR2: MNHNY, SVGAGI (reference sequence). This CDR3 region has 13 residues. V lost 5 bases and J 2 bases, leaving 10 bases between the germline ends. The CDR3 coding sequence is TGTGCCAGCAGTCGGGACGGAGCCTACGAGCAGTACTTC. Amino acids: CASSRDGAYEQYF.

CDR3 DNA sequence: TGTGCCAGCAGTGAACGAAGAGAGCTGACAAATGAAAAACTGTTTTTT. The encoded protein is CASSERRELTNEKLFF. J is TRBJ1-4 and V is TRBV2; D gene uncertain. Per the germline V gene, CDR1 is SNHLY and CDR2 is FYNNEI. The CDR3 loop spans 16 amino acids. V lost 2 bases to trimming and J lost 5 bases, with 15 bases between them.

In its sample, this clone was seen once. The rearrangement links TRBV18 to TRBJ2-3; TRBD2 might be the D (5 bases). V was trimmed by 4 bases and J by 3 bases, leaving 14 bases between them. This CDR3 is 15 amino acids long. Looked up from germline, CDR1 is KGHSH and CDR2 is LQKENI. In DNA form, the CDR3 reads TGTGCCAGCTCACGACGGGGAGCGCTGACAGATACGCAGTATTTT. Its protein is CASSRRGALTDTQYF.

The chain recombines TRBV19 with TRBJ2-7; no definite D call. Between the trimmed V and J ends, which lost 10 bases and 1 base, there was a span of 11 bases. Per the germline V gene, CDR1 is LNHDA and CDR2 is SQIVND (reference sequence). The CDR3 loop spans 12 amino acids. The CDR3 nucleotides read TGTGCCACGCGGCCCCAGTCCTACGAGCAGTACTTC. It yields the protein CATRPQSYEQYF.

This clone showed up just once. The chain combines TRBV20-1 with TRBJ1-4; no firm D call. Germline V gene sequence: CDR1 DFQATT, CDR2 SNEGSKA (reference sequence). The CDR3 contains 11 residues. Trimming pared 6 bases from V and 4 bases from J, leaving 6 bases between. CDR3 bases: TGCAGTGCAACAGATAATGAAAAACTGTTTTTT. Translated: CSATDNEKLFF.

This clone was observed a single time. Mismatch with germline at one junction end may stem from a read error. The CDR3 region is CASSLGDGLLYEQYF. Here the CDR3 DNA reads TGTGCTAGCAGCTTAGGGGACGGACTCCTCTACGAGCAGTACTTC. The chain has TRBV7-7 and TRBJ2-7, with D perhaps assigned TRBD1 or TRBD2 (5 bases each). CDR1 and CDR2 (germline): SSHAT, FNYEAQ (reference sequence). The CDR3 has 15 amino acids.

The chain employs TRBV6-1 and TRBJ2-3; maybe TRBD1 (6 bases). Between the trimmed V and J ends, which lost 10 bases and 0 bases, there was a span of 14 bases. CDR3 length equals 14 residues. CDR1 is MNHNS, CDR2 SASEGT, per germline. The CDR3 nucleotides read TGTGCCACCCAGACAGGCCAAAGCACAGATACGCAGTATTTT. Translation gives CATQTGQSTDTQYF.

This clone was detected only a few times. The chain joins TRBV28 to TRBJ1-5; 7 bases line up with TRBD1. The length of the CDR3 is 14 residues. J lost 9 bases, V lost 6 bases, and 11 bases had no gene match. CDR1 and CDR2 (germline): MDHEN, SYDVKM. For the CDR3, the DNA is TGTGCCAGCAGAGAGGGGCAGGGGGGGCGGCCCCAGCATTTT. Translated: CASREGQGGRPQHF.

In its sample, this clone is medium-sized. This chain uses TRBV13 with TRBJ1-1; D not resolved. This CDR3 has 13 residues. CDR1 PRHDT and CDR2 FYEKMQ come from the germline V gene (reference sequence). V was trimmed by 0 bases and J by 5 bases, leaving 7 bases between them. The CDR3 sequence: CASSLGRGTEAFF. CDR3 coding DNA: TGTGCCAGCAGCTTAGGGCGGGGAACTGAAGCTTTCTTT. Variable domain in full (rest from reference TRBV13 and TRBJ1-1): AAGVIQSPRHLIKEKRETATLKCYPIPRHDTVYWYQQGPGQDPQFLISFYEKMQSDKGSIPDRFSAQQFSDYHSELNMSSLELGDSALYFCASSLGRGTEAFFGQGTRLTVV.

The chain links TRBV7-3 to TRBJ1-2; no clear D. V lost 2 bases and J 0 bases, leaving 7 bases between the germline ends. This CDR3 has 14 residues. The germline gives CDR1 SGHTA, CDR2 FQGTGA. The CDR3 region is CASSLGQTNYGYTF. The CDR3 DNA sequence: TGTGCCAGCAGCTTAGGGCAGACTAACTATGGCTACACCTTC.

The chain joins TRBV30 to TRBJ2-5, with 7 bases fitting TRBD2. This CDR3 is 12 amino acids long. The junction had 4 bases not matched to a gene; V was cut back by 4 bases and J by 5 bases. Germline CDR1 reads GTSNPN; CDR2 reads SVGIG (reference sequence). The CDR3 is CAWTSGGETQYF. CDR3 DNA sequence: TGTGCCTGGACTAGCGGCGGTGAGACCCAGTACTTC.

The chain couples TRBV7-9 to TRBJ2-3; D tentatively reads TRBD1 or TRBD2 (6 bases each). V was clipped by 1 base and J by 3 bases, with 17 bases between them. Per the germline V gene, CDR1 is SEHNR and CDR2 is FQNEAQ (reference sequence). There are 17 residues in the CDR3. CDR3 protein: CASSLGRAGGLTDTQYF. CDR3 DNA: TGTGCCAGCAGCTTAGGGAGGGCCGGGGGCTTGACAGATACGCAGTATTTT.

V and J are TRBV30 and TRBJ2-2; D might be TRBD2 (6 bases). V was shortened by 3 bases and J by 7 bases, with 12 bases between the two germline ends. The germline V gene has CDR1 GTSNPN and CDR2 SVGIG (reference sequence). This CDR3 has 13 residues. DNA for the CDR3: TGTGCCTGGAGAGGGTGGGGGGACGGGGAGCTGTTTTTT. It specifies CAWRGWGDGELFF.

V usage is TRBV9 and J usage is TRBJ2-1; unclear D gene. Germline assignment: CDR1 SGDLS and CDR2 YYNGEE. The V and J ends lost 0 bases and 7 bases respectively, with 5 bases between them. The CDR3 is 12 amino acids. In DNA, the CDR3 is TGTGCCAGCAGCGTAGGTCAGAATGAGCAGTTCTTC. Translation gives CASSVGQNEQFF.

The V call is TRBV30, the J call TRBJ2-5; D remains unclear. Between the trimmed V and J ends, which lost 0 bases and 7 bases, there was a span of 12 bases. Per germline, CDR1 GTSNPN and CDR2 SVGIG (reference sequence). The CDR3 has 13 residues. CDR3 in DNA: TGTGCCTGGAGTGTTGATTCCACCGGGACCCAGTACTTC. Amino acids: CAWSVDSTGTQYF.

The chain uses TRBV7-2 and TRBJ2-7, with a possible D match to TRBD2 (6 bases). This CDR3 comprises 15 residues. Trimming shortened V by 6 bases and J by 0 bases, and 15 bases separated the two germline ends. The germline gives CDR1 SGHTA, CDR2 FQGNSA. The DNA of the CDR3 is TGTGCCAGCAGTACGGGACTCCAGAGCTCCTACGAGCAGTACTTC. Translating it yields CASSTGLQSSYEQYF.

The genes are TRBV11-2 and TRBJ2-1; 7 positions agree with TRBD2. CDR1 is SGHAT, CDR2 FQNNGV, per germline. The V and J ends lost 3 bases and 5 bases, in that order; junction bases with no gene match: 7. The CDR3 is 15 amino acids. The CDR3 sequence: CASSFGEGRDNEQFF. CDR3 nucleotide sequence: TGTGCCAGCAGCTTTGGGGAGGGCAGGGACAATGAGCAGTTCTTC.

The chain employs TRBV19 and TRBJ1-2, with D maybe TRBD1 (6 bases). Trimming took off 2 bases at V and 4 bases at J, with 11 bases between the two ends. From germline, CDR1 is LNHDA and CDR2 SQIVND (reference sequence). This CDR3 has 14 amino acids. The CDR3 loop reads CASSIYREGYGYTF. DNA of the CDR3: TGTGCCAGTAGTATATACAGGGAGGGCTATGGCTACACCTTC.

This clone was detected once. CDR3 DNA: TGTGCCAGCAGCCTCCGGGGCCGGGGCCAAGAGACCCAGTACTTC. This gives the protein CASSLRGRGQETQYF. The chain has TRBV6-1 and TRBJ2-5; tentatively, D is TRBD1 or TRBD2 (5 bases each). This CDR3 is 15 amino acids long. The V and J ends lost 6 bases and 1 base respectively, with 15 bases between them. Germline CDR1 is MNHNS and CDR2 is SASEGT.